This is a list of T cell receptor beta chains from one sample in a study of low-dose radiotherapy and immunotherapy resistance in tumors. In TCRdb, the reads were re-called with MiXCR into one record per CDR3 protein. The sample holds more than 85,000 distinct CDR3 sequences, more than 8% seen once. The source material was PBMCs, sampled before treatment. These receptors all stem from a male donor with prostate cancer. Each CDR3 is given with its conserved first and last residue. D genes are given only for firm matches. Clone size is stated in some rows and not others, as once, few, many or a class when expanded.

clone_size	d_call	v_call	j_call	cdr3_aa	cdr3_nt
many	TRBD1	TRBV9	TRBJ2-3	CASSRTGGEADTQYF	TGTGCCAGCAGCAGGACAGGGGGCGAAGCAGATACGCAGTATTTT
many	TRBD2	TRBV7-2	TRBJ2-7	CASSLTLAGDYEQYF	TGTGCCAGCAGCTTAACACTAGCGGGAGACTACGAGCAGTACTTC
.	.	TRBV28	TRBJ2-1	CASSPAGSSEFF	TGTGCCAGCAGTCCCGCCGGGAGTAGTGAGTTCTTC
many	.	TRBV30	TRBJ2-3	CAWSEFGREIDTQYF	TGTGCCTGGAGCGAATTCGGGCGGGAAATAGATACGCAGTATTTT
many	.	TRBV28	TRBJ2-1	CASSAEHRYSYNEQFF	TGTGCCAGCAGTGCAGAACACCGATACTCCTACAATGAGCAGTTCTTC
many	.	TRBV7-9	TRBJ2-7	CASSPPSDYEQYF	TGTGCCAGCAGCCCCCCTTCGGACTACGAGCAGTACTTC
many	.	TRBV7-6	TRBJ1-1	CASSLKVAGAGATEAFF	TGTGCCAGCAGCTTAAAGGTTGCTGGTGCAGGGGCCACTGAAGCTTTCTTT
many	.	TRBV4-1	TRBJ2-1	CASDQGEVHNEQFF	TGCGCCAGCGACCAGGGGGAGGTCCACAATGAGCAGTTCTTC
many	.	TRBV13	TRBJ2-1	CASSLEAPDNNEQFF	TGTGCCAGCAGCTTAGAGGCTCCTGATAACAATGAGCAGTTCTTC
many	.	TRBV5-6	TRBJ1-4	CASSSPGPSNEKLFF	TGTGCCAGCAGCTCACCGGGACCGTCTAATGAAAAACTGTTTTTT
.	.	TRBV30	TRBJ2-5	CAWRIGVRETQYF	TGTGCCTGGAGAATAGGGGTTAGGGAGACCCAGTACTTC
many	.	TRBV20-1	TRBJ2-5	CSARDFWGAGETQYF	TGCAGTGCTAGAGATTTTTGGGGGGCCGGGGAGACCCAGTACTTC
many	TRBD2	TRBV29-1	TRBJ2-1	CSGRMRTSGPREQFF	TGCAGCGGTAGGATGCGGACTAGCGGACCAAGAGAGCAGTTCTTC
many	.	TRBV7-9	TRBJ1-1	CASQGQTNTEAFF	TGTGCCAGCCAAGGACAGACGAACACTGAAGCTTTCTTT
many	TRBD2	TRBV3-1	TRBJ2-3	CASSPGTSGSTDTQYF	TGTGCCAGCAGCCCGGGGACTAGCGGGAGTACAGATACGCAGTATTTT
many	.	TRBV28	TRBJ1-5	CASSPRGGVQPQHF	TGTGCCAGCAGTCCCCGAGGGGGGGTTCAGCCCCAGCATTTT
.	.	TRBV5-6	TRBJ1-1	CASSIYLCSATGSAMNTEAFF	.
many	TRBD2	TRBV20-1	TRBJ2-5	CSARRVAGMYQETQYF	TGCAGTGCTCGTCGTGTAGCGGGAATGTACCAAGAGACCCAGTACTTC
many	TRBD1	TRBV7-9	TRBJ2-5	CASSTGGRGTQYF	TGTGCCAGCAGCACAGGGGGCCGGGGGACCCAGTACTTC
many	.	TRBV5-1	TRBJ2-7	CASSENYEQYF	TGCGCCAGCAGCGAAAACTACGAGCAGTACTTC
many	TRBD1	TRBV20-1	TRBJ1-1	CSAMGDSEAFF	TGCAGCGCTATGGGGGACAGTGAAGCTTTCTTT
many	TRBD2	TRBV29-1	TRBJ2-1	CSVGTSGNNEQFF	TGCAGCGTGGGGACTAGCGGGAACAATGAGCAGTTCTTC